The present entry profiles one T cell receptor (beta chain) with its context. What it recognizes is unknown. The data were taken from a study of lymphopenia after photon versus proton radiotherapy. Study outcomes and limitations: Better survival with proton therapy was suggested as possible, not demonstrated. Photon-treated patients lost naive T cells and TCR diversity; proton-treated stayed stable.

Using immunoSEQ multiplex PCR, the repertoire was profiled, and TCRdb retains in-frame clones only, with some absent. In the table there are 75,000 to 90,000 clones, around 83% of which are singletons. CDR3 length equals 16 residues. Germline CDR1 SGHTA, CDR2 FQGNSA. The V segment lost 2 bases and the J segment 6 bases; nucleotides outside the gene matches: 8. The clonotype originates from a man between 60 and 75 years old with pancreatic cancer. Source: peripheral blood, taken from a patient treated with proton-based radiotherapy. The chain couples TRBV7-2 to TRBJ2-5; 11 nucleotides agree with TRBD1. The CDR3 bases are TGTGCCAGCAGCTTATCTGTAGGGACAGGGGGGAAGACCCAGTACTTC. This gives the protein CASSLSVGTGGKTQYF. Full variable domain (rest looked up from reference TRBV7-2 and TRBJ2-5): GAGVSQSPSNKVTEKGKDVELRCDPISGHTALYWYRQSLGQGLEFLIYFQGNSAPDKSGLPSDRFSAERTGGSVSTLTIQRTQQEDSAVYLCASSLSVGTGGKTQYFGPGTRLLVL.